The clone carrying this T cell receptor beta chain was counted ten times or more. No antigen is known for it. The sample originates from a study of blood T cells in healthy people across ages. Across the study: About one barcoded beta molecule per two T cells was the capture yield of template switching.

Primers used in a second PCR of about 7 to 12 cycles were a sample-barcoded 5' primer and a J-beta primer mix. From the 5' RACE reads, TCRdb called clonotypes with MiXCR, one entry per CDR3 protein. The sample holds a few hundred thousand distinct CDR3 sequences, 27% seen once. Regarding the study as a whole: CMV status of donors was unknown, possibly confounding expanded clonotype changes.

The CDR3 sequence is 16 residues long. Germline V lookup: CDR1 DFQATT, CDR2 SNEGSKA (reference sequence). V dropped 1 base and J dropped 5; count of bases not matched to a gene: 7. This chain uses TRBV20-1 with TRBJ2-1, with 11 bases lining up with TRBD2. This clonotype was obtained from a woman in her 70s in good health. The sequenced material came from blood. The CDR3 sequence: CSARGLTSGIHNEQFF. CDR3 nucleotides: TGCAGTGCTAGAGGGCTGACTAGCGGGATCCACAATGAGCAGTTCTTC.